Listed below are T cell receptor beta chains from one sample, sequenced in a study of T cells in Graves' hyperthyroidism and ophthalmopathy. TCRdb passed the multiplex PCR reads through MiXCR, listing each CDR3 protein once. This table holds fewer than 350,000 distinct CDR3 sequences, roughly 18% found once. Sequenced input: blood. All receptors derive from a woman aged 40 to 55 with Graves' ophthalmopathy. Each CDR3 is given with its conserved first and last residue. Each record gives: D gene, J gene, clone size, V gene, CDR3 protein, CDR3 DNA. The D gene is left open where the match is weak. Clone sizes are given selectively: once, few, many, or a class where the clone is expanded.

d_gene: TRBD1; j_gene: TRBJ1-2; abundance: many; v_gene: TRBV7-2; CDR3aa: CASSRDRAKGGYTF; CDR3nt: TGTGCCAGCAGCCGGGACAGGGCGAAGGGCGGCTACACCTTC
d_gene: NA; j_gene: TRBJ1-1; abundance: NA; v_gene: TRBV19; CDR3aa: CASKPPQEIKRAFF; CDR3nt: TGTGCCAGCAAACCTCCACAGGAGATAAAAAGGGCTTTCTTT
d_gene: NA; j_gene: TRBJ1-5; abundance: many; v_gene: TRBV19; CDR3aa: CASRRRNQPQHF; CDR3nt: TGTGCCAGCAGGAGACGCAATCAGCCCCAGCATTTT
d_gene: TRBD1; j_gene: TRBJ1-2; abundance: many; v_gene: TRBV20-1; CDR3aa: CSARGLGRGPNYGYTF; CDR3nt: TGCAGTGCTAGAGGCCTCGGCAGGGGGCCTAACTATGGCTACACCTTC
d_gene: TRBD1; j_gene: TRBJ2-5; abundance: many; v_gene: TRBV6-1; CDR3aa: CASSSRTGGVLETQYF; CDR3nt: TGTGCCAGCAGTAGCCGGACAGGGGGTGTTCTAGAGACCCAGTACTTC
d_gene: NA; j_gene: TRBJ2-7; abundance: NA; v_gene: TRBV12-3/TRBV12-4; CDR3aa: CAGSLRGVYEQYF; CDR3nt: TGTGCGGGCAGTTTAAGGGGGGTCTACGAGCAGTACTTC
d_gene: NA; j_gene: TRBJ1-1; abundance: many; v_gene: TRBV27; CDR3aa: CASSLAVGFEAFF; CDR3nt: TGTGCCAGCAGTTTAGCGGTTGGTTTTGAAGCTTTCTTT
d_gene: TRBD1; j_gene: TRBJ1-5; abundance: many; v_gene: TRBV6-1; CDR3aa: CASREGARGNQPQHF; CDR3nt: TGTGCCAGCAGAGAAGGGGCCAGGGGGAATCAGCCCCAGCATTTT
d_gene: NA; j_gene: TRBJ1-1; abundance: many; v_gene: TRBV2; CDR3aa: CASSDPGETEAFF; CDR3nt: TGTGCCAGCAGTGACCCCGGGGAAACTGAAGCTTTCTTT
d_gene: NA; j_gene: TRBJ2-2; abundance: many; v_gene: TRBV7-9; CDR3aa: CASSFFPTGELFF; CDR3nt: TGTGCCAGCAGCTTCTTCCCCACCGGGGAGCTGTTTTTT
d_gene: NA; j_gene: TRBJ2-7; abundance: many; v_gene: TRBV20-1; CDR3aa: CSARVHQDSKRYEQYF; CDR3nt: TGCAGTGCTAGAGTTCATCAGGACAGTAAACGCTACGAGCAGTACTTC
d_gene: TRBD2; j_gene: TRBJ2-5; abundance: many; v_gene: TRBV29-1; CDR3aa: CSVDWEGGETQYF; CDR3nt: TGCAGCGTTGATTGGGAGGGAGGAGAGACCCAGTACTTC
d_gene: NA; j_gene: TRBJ1-1; abundance: many; v_gene: TRBV7-9; CDR3aa: CASSAGHRFKDTEAFF; CDR3nt: TGTGCCAGCAGCGCGGGACACCGATTTAAGGACACTGAAGCTTTCTTT
d_gene: TRBD1; j_gene: TRBJ1-3; abundance: many; v_gene: TRBV28; CDR3aa: CASKGQGSGTIYF; CDR3nt: TGTGCCAGCAAAGGACAGGGGTCTGGCACCATATATTTT
d_gene: NA; j_gene: TRBJ2-7; abundance: many; v_gene: TRBV24-1; CDR3aa: CATSDSGDYEQYF; CDR3nt: TGTGCCACCAGTGATTCGGGCGACTACGAGCAGTACTTC
d_gene: NA; j_gene: TRBJ1-1; abundance: many; v_gene: TRBV27; CDR3aa: CASSSGQENTEAFF; CDR3nt: TGTGCCAGCAGTTCCGGACAAGAGAACACTGAAGCTTTCTTT
d_gene: TRBD1; j_gene: TRBJ2-7; abundance: NA; v_gene: TRBV10-3; CDR3aa: CAISEEPQGVYYEQYF; CDR3nt: TGTGCCATCAGTGAGGAACCACAGGGGGTCTACTACGAGCAGTACTTC
d_gene: TRBD1; j_gene: TRBJ2-5; abundance: many; v_gene: TRBV6-2/TRBV6-3; CDR3aa: CASKDGTGGFETQYF; CDR3nt: TGTGCCAGCAAAGACGGGACAGGGGGCTTCGAGACCCAGTACTTC
d_gene: NA; j_gene: TRBJ2-7; abundance: NA; v_gene: TRBV5-1; CDR3aa: CASSGEGKGYEQYF; CDR3nt: TGCGCCAGCAGTGGCGAGGGGAAGGGCTACGAGCAGTACTTC
d_gene: NA; j_gene: TRBJ2-7; abundance: many; v_gene: TRBV12-5; CDR3aa: CASGLGPYEQYF; CDR3nt: TGTGCTAGTGGTCTTGGTCCCTACGAGCAGTACTTC
d_gene: NA; j_gene: TRBJ2-6; abundance: many; v_gene: TRBV20-1; CDR3aa: CSAVRDKGSGANVLTF; CDR3nt: TGCAGTGCTGTCCGGGACAAGGGCTCTGGGGCCAACGTCCTGACTTTC
d_gene: TRBD1; j_gene: TRBJ1-5; abundance: few; v_gene: TRBV13; CDR3aa: CASSLGTGVGQPQHF; CDR3nt: TGTGCCAGCAGCTTAGGGACAGGGGTCGGGCAGCCCCAGCATTTT
d_gene: TRBD1; j_gene: TRBJ2-7; abundance: many; v_gene: TRBV29-1; CDR3aa: CSGRSGGSYEQYF; CDR3nt: TGCAGCGGACGCTCAGGGGGATCCTACGAGCAGTACTTC
d_gene: NA; j_gene: TRBJ2-7; abundance: few; v_gene: TRBV12-3/TRBV12-4; CDR3aa: CASSRPTDYEQYF; CDR3nt: TGTGCCAGCAGTCGACCTACTGACTACGAGCAGTACTTC
d_gene: TRBD2; j_gene: TRBJ2-7; abundance: many; v_gene: TRBV20-1; CDR3aa: CSARDNLAGVHEQYF; CDR3nt: TGCAGTGCTAGAGATAACCTAGCGGGAGTGCACGAGCAGTACTTC
d_gene: NA; j_gene: TRBJ2-7; abundance: few; v_gene: TRBV27; CDR3aa: CASSTRTALVYEQYF; CDR3nt: TGTGCCAGCAGTACCAGGACAGCTCTGGTCTACGAGCAGTACTTC
d_gene: NA; j_gene: TRBJ1-5; abundance: many; v_gene: TRBV12-3/TRBV12-4; CDR3aa: CASSSTGNNQPQHF; CDR3nt: TGTGCCAGCAGTTCTACAGGGAACAATCAGCCCCAGCATTTT
d_gene: NA; j_gene: TRBJ1-5; abundance: many; v_gene: TRBV20-1; CDR3aa: CSALAGLEPQHF; CDR3nt: TGCAGTGCTCTAGCAGGGTTGGAGCCCCAGCATTTT
d_gene: NA; j_gene: TRBJ2-7; abundance: many; v_gene: TRBV30; CDR3aa: CAWRLLSYEQYF; CDR3nt: TGTGCCTGGAGACTCCTCTCCTACGAGCAGTACTTC
d_gene: NA; j_gene: TRBJ2-7; abundance: many; v_gene: TRBV7-8; CDR3aa: CASSDQGYEQYF; CDR3nt: TGTGCCAGCAGCGATCAGGGCTACGAGCAGTACTTC